What follows are 27 T cell receptor beta chains derived from one specimen sequenced in a study of breast tumors, draining lymph nodes, adjacent tissues. TCRdb passed the multiplex PCR reads through MiXCR, listing each CDR3 protein once. The sample has around 140,000 distinct CDR3 sequences; around a third are singletons. Breast cancer patients provided tissue from their axillary draining lymph nodes. Sequenced sample: axillary lymph node tissue. The source is a female donor with breast cancer. Some clones in this sample may be carry-over from other donors' samples.

J is TRBJ1-5 and V is TRBV2, with TRBD1 identical over 9 bases. V trimming: 6 bases; J trimming: 5 bases; junction bases outside the gene matches: 5. The CDR3 has 14 amino acids. Germline V gives CDR1 SNHLY, CDR2 FYNNEI. In nucleotides, the CDR3 is TGTGCCAGCAGGGGACAGGGCGGATATCAGCCCCAGCATTTT. As protein: CASRGQGGYQPQHF. The full variable domain, its missing parts supplied by reference TRBV2 and TRBJ1-5, is EPEVTQTPSHQVTQMGQEVILRCVPISNHLYFYWYRQILGQKVEFLVSFYNNEISEKSEIFDDQFSVERPDGSNFTLKIRSTKLEDSAMYFCASRGQGGYQPQHFGDGTRLSIL.

A note on this clonotype: The germline gene is not matched at one end of the junction; a read error may be the cause. CDR3 residues: CVSSSPRGGAGETQYF. CDR3 coding DNA: TGTGTCAGCAGCTCACCTCGTGGGGGGGCTGGGGAGACCCAGTACTTC. V is TRBV7-9 and J is TRBJ2-5; tentative D call: TRBD2 (7 bases). CDR3 length equals 16 residues. Germline CDR1 is SEHNR and CDR2 is FQNEAQ (reference sequence).

This clonotype has just a few counts. The chain links TRBV20-1 to TRBJ1-1; 7 nucleotides line up with TRBD1. The ends lost 7 bases at V and 5 bases at J; junction bases unmatched: 10. This CDR3 has 13 amino acids. Germline V gene sequence: CDR1 DFQATT, CDR2 SNEGSKA (reference sequence). DNA for the CDR3: TGCAGTGGTCGGAGGGGGCTAGGGACTGAAGCTTTCTTT. Translated: CSGRRGLGTEAFF.

J is TRBJ2-7 and V is TRBV12-5; D gene uncertain. The CDR3 loop spans 10 amino acids. Per the germline V gene, CDR1 is LGHNT and CDR2 is FRNRAP. The ends were cut back, 9 bases at V and 3 bases at J, with 6 bases in the middle. CDR3 bases: TGTGCTAGGGACCGCTACGAGCAGTACTTC. It is translated as CARDRYEQYF.

J is TRBJ2-1 and V is TRBV2; 7 bases agree with TRBD2. The CDR3 is 15 amino acids. Germline CDR1 is SNHLY and CDR2 is FYNNEI. After removal of 6 bases from V and 1 base from J, the junction contained 6 bases not matched to a gene. In DNA, the CDR3 is TGTGCCAGCAGGGACACTAGCGCTTCCTACAATGAGCAGTTCTTC. As protein: CASRDTSASYNEQFF.

This clonotype has just one count. The genes are TRBV29-1 and TRBJ1-2, with D unclear. V gave up 3 bases and J gave up 6 bases, with 11 bases separating them. The CDR3 sequence is 12 residues long. Germline V gene lookup returns CDR1 SQVTM and CDR2 ANQGSEA. Written as DNA, the CDR3 is TGCAGCGTTGATCGGGGTCGGGATGGCTACACCTTC. It is translated as CSVDRGRDGYTF.

This clonotype was found a few times. This chain uses TRBV29-1 with TRBJ1-1, with TRBD1 matching 7 bases. The CDR3 contains 13 residues. After removal of 6 bases from V and 0 bases from J, the junction contained 4 bases not matched to a gene. Germline CDR1 SQVTM, CDR2 ANQGSEA. This CDR3 is CSVNRGMNTEAFF. The CDR3 region has the DNA TGCAGCGTGAACAGGGGAATGAACACTGAAGCTTTCTTT.

This clonotype appeared many times. This CDR3 reads CASRGNRGSGYTF. The CDR3 nucleotides are TGTGCCAGCAGGGGGAACAGGGGTAGCGGCTACACCTTC. The V and J genes are TRBV6-5 and TRBJ1-2; 7 bases agree with TRBD1. The CDR3 has 13 residues. The ends lost 6 bases at V and 8 bases at J; junction bases unmatched: 9. Germline loops: CDR1 MNHEY, CDR2 SVGAGI.

CDR3 sequence: CASSEALAWVSYNEQFF. CDR3 nucleotide sequence: TGTGCCAGCAGTGAAGCGCTTGCGTGGGTCTCCTACAATGAGCAGTTCTTC. This chain joins TRBV25-1 and TRBJ2-1; D call uncertain. V was shortened by 2 bases and J by 0 bases, with 14 bases between the two germline ends. CDR1 is MGHDK and CDR2 is SYGVNS in the germline V gene. The CDR3 length is 17 residues.

Ten or more counts support this clonotype. The CDR3: CATQLDRASTDTQYF. The CDR3 DNA is TGTGCCACCCAACTCGACAGGGCAAGCACAGATACGCAGTATTTT. This chain connects TRBV6-6 to TRBJ2-3, with 7 bases matching TRBD1. CDR1 and CDR2 from the germline V gene are MNHNY and SVGAGI (reference sequence). After removal of 10 bases from V and 0 bases from J, the junction contained 10 bases not matched to a gene. The CDR3 totals 15 residues.

This clonotype appeared many times. The chain couples TRBV25-1 to TRBJ1-5, with 9 positions matching TRBD1. From germline, CDR1 is MGHDK and CDR2 SYGVNS. There are 17 residues in the CDR3. V lost 4 bases, J lost 0 bases, and 7 bases stayed unmatched. Here the CDR3 reads CASSGTGVLDSNQPQHF. CDR3 sequence (DNA): TGTGCCAGCAGTGGGACAGGGGTTCTTGATAGCAATCAGCCCCAGCATTTT. The full variable domain, in which reference TRBV25-1 and TRBJ1-5 provide the parts outside the CDR3, is EADIYQTPRYLVIGTGKKITLECSQTMGHDKMYWYQQDPGMELHLIHYSYGVNSTEKGDLSSESTVSRIRTEHFPLTLESARPSHTSQYLCASSGTGVLDSNQPQHFGDGTRLSIL.

In its sample, this clonotype was seen many times. The chain carries TRBV27 and TRBJ2-7; D remains unclear. Germline CDR1 is MNHEY and CDR2 is SMNVEV (reference sequence). Trimming removed 3 bases at V and 1 base at J, with 16 bases between. The CDR3 spans 16 residues. The CDR3, as DNA: TGTGCCAGCAGTTTCTTATGGCGGACGGAGTCCTACGAGCAGTACGTC. This encodes CASSFLWRTESYEQYV.

The chain couples TRBV7-9 to TRBJ2-1; 13 bases are shared with TRBD2. The CDR3 is 16 residues long. The V gene end was trimmed by 5 bases and the J gene end by 6 bases; junction bases not matched to a gene: 7. The V gene's germline CDR1 is SEHNR and CDR2 FQNEAQ (reference sequence). The CDR3 region has the DNA TGTGCCAGCAGCGAGGAAACTAGCGGGGGGGCCAATGAGCAGTTCTTC. Amino acids: CASSEETSGGANEQFF.

About this clonotype: The missing conserved phenylalanine or tryptophan at the end of this CDR3 makes a read error likely. The DNA is left out, because the CDR3 cannot be placed on it with certainty; the CDR3 is given as TCRdb lists it. The chain couples TRBV20-1 to TRBJ1-4. The CDR3 region is 8 residues in length, termini included. The germline V gene has CDR1 DFQATT and CDR2 SNEGSKA (reference sequence). CDR3 residues: CSARVAGV.

This clonotype was counted between two and nine times. A much larger clone sits a single nucleotide away, making a read error possible. CDR3 sequence (DNA): TGTGCCAGCAGCTTGGGGGCCGCCAGGTCCCAAGAGACCCAGTACTTC. Protein product: CASSLGAARSQETQYF. V gene TRBV5-4 combines with J gene TRBJ2-5; D ambiguous. This CDR3 has 16 residues. Germline CDR1 and CDR2: SGHNT and YYREEE (reference sequence). The V end was cut by 0 bases, the J end by 1 base, with 13 bases between.

The genes are TRBV6-1 and TRBJ1-5, with 7 bases identical to TRBD1. The CDR3 has 14 amino acids. V gave up 6 bases and J gave up 4 bases; unmatched junction bases: 6. Germline CDR1 MNHNS, CDR2 SASEGT. The CDR3: CASRHGTANQPQHF. CDR3 DNA: TGTGCCAGCAGGCACGGGACAGCAAATCAGCCCCAGCATTTT.

This clonotype has ten or more counts. The chain uses TRBV20-1 and TRBJ2-4; 7 nucleotides line up with TRBD1. V lost 0 bases and J lost 7; bases outside the gene matches: 0. The CDR3 sequence is 12 residues long. Germline CDR1 and CDR2: DFQATT and SNEGSKA (reference sequence). In DNA form, the CDR3 reads TGCAGTGCTAGAGAGGGACAGAACATTCAGTACTTC. It translates to CSAREGQNIQYF.

This clonotype was observed at least ten times. This chain joins TRBV7-2 and TRBJ1-6; weak D call: TRBD1 (6 bases). V lost 1 base and J 12 bases, leaving 16 bases between the germline ends. CDR1 is SGHTA and CDR2 is FQGNSA in the germline V gene. The CDR3 is made up of 15 amino acids. CDR3 region: CASSLGVGGQLPLHF. CDR3 bases: TGTGCCAGCAGCTTAGGGGTGGGGGGCCAGTTACCCCTCCACTTT.

V is TRBV20-1 and J is TRBJ2-5; D not resolved. Trimming cost V 3 bases and J 5 bases, with 25 bases left between them. CDR1 is DFQATT, CDR2 SNEGSKA, per germline (reference sequence). This CDR3 spans 17 amino acids. In nucleotides, the CDR3 is TGCAGTGCTAGCTCATTCGAAGGGATGGCATTTTCGGAGACCCAGTACTTC. Translating it yields CSASSFEGMAFSETQYF.

This clonotype was found many times. The chain is built from TRBV30 and TRBJ2-3; 8 positions match TRBD1. The CDR3 spans 14 residues. With 3 bases clipped from V and 6 bases from J, the junction kept 8 bases outside the gene matches. Germline CDR1 and CDR2: GTSNPN and SVGIG (reference sequence). The chain's CDR3 is CAWRRTGRVDTQYF. The CDR3 DNA follows: TGTGCCTGGAGGCGGACAGGGCGGGTGGATACGCAGTATTTT.

This clonotype was observed at least ten times. The chain has TRBV18 and TRBJ2-7; D call uncertain. Germline V lookup: CDR1 KGHSH, CDR2 LQKENI. V dropped 3 bases and J dropped 0 bases, with 6 bases sitting between them. CDR3 length: 13 amino acids. For the CDR3, the DNA is TGTGCCAGCTCACCGAGTTCCTCCTACGAGCAGTACGTC. Its protein product is CASSPSSSYEQYV.

This clonotype was detected many times. The junction shows a germline mismatch at one end, possibly a read error. This chain uses TRBV3-1 with TRBJ2-1; D uncertain. This CDR3 is built from 11 residues. The germline V gene encodes CDR1 LGHDT and CDR2 YNNKEL (reference sequence). DNA of the CDR3: TGTGCCAGCAGTCTAGGACGGAGCTTACTCTTC. It specifies CASSLGRSLLF.

This clonotype showed up many times. The J gene is TRBJ2-3, the V gene TRBV2, with D possibly being TRBD1 (5 bases). The CDR3 extends over 14 amino acids. Germline V gives CDR1 SNHLY, CDR2 FYNNEI. V lost 4 bases and J 5 bases, leaving 13 bases between the germline ends. The CDR3 spells CASSVWGVRDTQYF. For the CDR3, the DNA is TGTGCCAGCAGTGTATGGGGCGTTAGAGATACGCAGTATTTT.

In the case of this clonotype: Given the absence of the conserved phenylalanine or tryptophan at the CDR3 end, a read error is likely. The genes are TRBV5-1 and TRBJ1-1; possibly TRBD1 for D (5 bases). This CDR3 comprises 15 residues. CDR1 is SGHRS, CDR2 YFSETQ, per germline. Deletions cut 0 bases from V and 4 bases from J, with 13 bases between. The CDR3 here is CASSLDAGSATEAFC. The CDR3 DNA reads as TGCGCCAGCAGCTTGGACGCAGGGTCGGCCACTGAAGCTTTCTGT.

This clonotype has just a few counts. The chain uses TRBV20-1 and TRBJ1-1; TRBD1 might be the D (6 bases). V was cut by 2 bases and J by 3 bases, with 19 bases left in between. The CDR3 has 16 amino acids. Germline V gene data show CDR1 as DFQATT and CDR2 as SNEGSKA (reference sequence). This CDR3 reads CSARTRDRRADTEAFF. The CDR3 DNA reads as TGCAGTGCTAGAACGCGCGACAGGAGGGCGGACACTGAAGCTTTCTTT.

This clonotype was detected ten times or more. The rearrangement links TRBV7-3 to TRBJ2-5; 8 nucleotides match TRBD2. Germline V CDR1 and CDR2: SGHTA, FQGTGA. Unmatched junction bases numbered 3, after V lost 5 bases and J lost 4 bases. This CDR3 contains 13 residues. The CDR3 DNA reads TGTGCCAGCAGCCCCGGGGGGGGAGAGACCCAGTACTTC. Protein: CASSPGGGETQYF.

This rearrangement joins TRBV29-1 to TRBJ1-2; weak D call: TRBD1 (5 bases). Germline CDR1 and CDR2: SQVTM and ANQGSEA. CDR3 size: 14 residues. V was shortened by 6 bases and J by 0 bases, with 14 bases between the two germline ends. The CDR3 here is CSVSTGEPNYGYTF. CDR3 coding DNA: TGCAGCGTGAGCACGGGGGAACCTAACTATGGCTACACCTTC.